These 28 T cell receptor beta chains share one sample of origin, sequenced in a study of patients and donors after allogeneic stem cell transplantation. Via MiXCR, TCRdb re-called the RT-PCR reads, giving one row per CDR3 protein. The sample lists 150,000 to 200,000 distinct CDR3 sequences; approximately 24% were seen once. The sequenced sample was blood, either unsorted or a sorted T cell fraction (not recorded which). These receptor sequences come from a human donor who was either an allogeneic HSCT recipient or a stem cell or donor lymphocyte infusion donor (not recorded which). It is not recorded whose cells these are; they may come from a transplant donor.

V and J are TRBV5-1 and TRBJ2-1, with 8 bases fitting TRBD1. CDR1 is SGHRS and CDR2 is YFSETQ in the germline V gene. The CDR3 length is 17 residues. V lost 4 bases and J lost 8; bases outside the gene matches: 17. The CDR3 DNA reads TGCGCCAGCAGCCTCTCCGGGACAGGAAAACTATTCGATGAGCAGTTCTTC. It yields the protein CASSLSGTGKLFDEQFF.

This clonotype has a count of ten or more. The chain employs TRBV12-3 or TRBV12-4 and TRBJ1-2, with D perhaps TRBD1 (6 bases). The CDR3 totals 14 residues. V was cut by 10 bases and J by 2 bases, with 17 bases left in between. Here the CDR3 reads CATRRGHKNYGYTF. CDR3 nucleotide sequence: TGTGCCACCCGGCGGGGGCATAAGAACTATGGCTACACCTTC.

This clonotype was detected a few times. The rearrangement links TRBV4-3 to TRBJ2-7, with D possibly being TRBD2 (6 bases). Germline CDR1 reads LGHNA; CDR2 reads YSLEER. The V gene lost 0 bases and the J gene lost 3 bases, with 12 bases spanning the gap. There are 15 residues in the CDR3. The CDR3 sequence: CASSQDAAGNYEQYF. The CDR3 DNA sequence: TGCGCCAGCAGCCAAGATGCGGCGGGAAACTACGAGCAGTACTTC.

In this sample, this clonotype turned up a few times. CDR3 nucleotides: TGTGCCAGCAGTTTAGGGACAGCCACTGAAGCTTTCTTT. Protein: CASSLGTATEAFF. V usage is TRBV12-3 or TRBV12-4 and J usage is TRBJ1-1, with D possibly being TRBD1 (6 bases). The CDR3 is 13 residues long. V was trimmed by 1 base and J by 4 bases, leaving 7 bases between them.

This clonotype has a handful of counts. DNA of the CDR3: TGTGCCAGCACCAAACAAGGGGAGCTGTTTTTT. Residues: CASTKQGELFF. The V gene is TRBV12-3 or TRBV12-4, the J gene TRBJ2-2; D remains ambiguous. This CDR3 is built from 11 residues. V dropped 7 bases and J dropped 8 bases, with 8 bases sitting between them.

This clonotype was counted between two and nine times. The J gene is TRBJ1-5, the V gene TRBV12-3 or TRBV12-4, with TRBD1 identical over 8 bases. The ends lost 3 bases at V and 0 bases at J; junction bases unmatched: 1. The CDR3 is 15 residues long. Here the CDR3 reads CASSLTGDSNQPQHF. The CDR3, as DNA: TGTGCCAGCAGTTTGACAGGGGATAGCAATCAGCCCCAGCATTTT.

The V gene is TRBV20-1, the J gene TRBJ1-5; 7 nucleotides match TRBD1. The V and J ends lost 5 bases and 5 bases, in that order; junction bases with no gene match: 3. Germline values: CDR1 DFQATT, CDR2 SNEGSKA (reference sequence). The CDR3 totals 12 residues. This CDR3 reads CSALTGDQPQHF. As DNA, the CDR3 is TGCAGTGCTTTAACAGGGGATCAGCCCCAGCATTTT.

The table lists this clonotype with many counts. This rearrangement joins TRBV5-1 to TRBJ1-2, with 7 bases matching TRBD1. V trimming: 3 bases; J trimming: 5 bases; junction bases outside the gene matches: 7. The germline gives CDR1 SGHRS, CDR2 YFSETQ. The CDR3 consists of 14 residues. Here the CDR3 DNA reads TGCGCCAGCAGCTGGGAACAGGGGATGTATGGCTACACCTTC. It is translated as CASSWEQGMYGYTF.

The J gene is TRBJ2-1, the V gene TRBV6-5, with unresolved D. The CDR3 runs 13 residues. The germline V gene encodes CDR1 MNHEY and CDR2 SVGAGI. Trimming took 5 bases from V and 4 from J, leaving 9 bases between them. The CDR3 loop is CASSVTGYNEQFF. In DNA form, the CDR3 reads TGTGCCAGCAGTGTGACTGGATACAATGAGCAGTTCTTC.

The rearrangement uses TRBV2 and TRBJ2-6; tentative D call: TRBD1 (5 bases). CDR3 length equals 18 residues. CDR1 is SNHLY and CDR2 is FYNNEI in the germline V gene. Trimming took off 6 bases at V and 4 bases at J, with 22 bases between the two ends. The CDR3 region is CASSGHVTRAEGANVLTF. In DNA, the CDR3 is TGTGCCAGCAGCGGACATGTTACCCGGGCGGAAGGGGCCAACGTCCTGACTTTC.

This clonotype showed up many times. CDR3 sequence (DNA): TGTGCCAGCAGTCCCGCCGGGACAGCAAATGAAAAACTGTTTTTT. Protein: CASSPAGTANEKLFF. This chain uses TRBV12-3 or TRBV12-4 with TRBJ1-4, with TRBD1 matching over 7 bases. The ends lost 5 bases at V and 5 bases at J; junction bases unmatched: 8. CDR3 size: 15 residues.

CDR3 residues: CASSLAGTAGYTF. CDR3 nucleotides: TGCGCCAGCAGCTTGGCCGGGACAGCTGGCTACACCTTC. V is TRBV5-1 and J is TRBJ1-2; 7 bases are a match to TRBD1. V was clipped by 0 bases and J by 7 bases; unmatched bases: 3. The V gene's germline CDR1 is SGHRS and CDR2 YFSETQ. The CDR3 runs to 13 residues.

The gene calls are TRBV6-5 and TRBJ2-7; 7 bases are shared with TRBD1. Unmatched junction bases numbered 8, after V lost 6 bases and J lost 3 bases. Germline values: CDR1 MNHEY, CDR2 SVGAGI. The CDR3 runs to 14 residues. CDR3 in amino acids: CASSPLTGNYEQYF. The CDR3 coding sequence is TGTGCCAGCAGCCCGCTGACAGGGAACTACGAGCAGTACTTC.

To note about this clonotype: The junction does not match germline at one end; this may be a read error. The chain employs TRBV5-1 and TRBJ2-3, with 9 bases identical to TRBD1. The length of the CDR3 is 14 residues. Germline CDR1 and CDR2: SGHRS and YFSETQ. The CDR3 reads CAGSTGQGLDTQYF. Written as DNA, the CDR3 is TGCGCCGGCAGCACGGGACAGGGATTAGATACGCAGTATTTT. Looking up the rest from reference TRBV5-1 and TRBJ2-3 gives the full variable domain: KAGVTQTPRYLIKTRGQQVTLSCSPISGHRSVSWYQQTPGQGLQFLFEYFSETQRNKGNFPGRFSGRQFSNSRSEMNVSTLELGDSALYLCAGSTGQGLDTQYFGPGTRLTVL.

This chain uses TRBV28 with TRBJ2-3; 13 nucleotides line up with TRBD2. The germline V gene encodes CDR1 MDHEN and CDR2 SYDVKM. V was pared by 6 bases and J by 4 bases, with 10 bases of the junction left unmatched. The CDR3 runs to 17 residues. CDR3 nucleotide sequence: TGTGCCAGCAGATCCGGGACTAGCGGGATTACCGCAGATACGCAGTATTTT. It codes for CASRSGTSGITADTQYF. Drawing the rest from reference TRBV28 and TRBJ2-3, the complete variable domain is DVKVTQSSRYLVKRTGEKVFLECVQDMDHENMFWYRQDPGLGLRLIYFSYDVKMKEKGDIPEGYSVSREKKERFSLILESASTNQTSMYLCASRSGTSGITADTQYFGPGTRLTVL.

A few counts support this clonotype. The chain uses TRBV6-5 and TRBJ1-6; the match to TRBD1 covers 11 bases. With 2 bases clipped from V and 7 bases from J, the junction kept 4 bases outside the gene matches. There are 16 residues in the CDR3. From germline, CDR1 is MNHEY and CDR2 SVGAGI. The CDR3 spells CASSYQGDRGNSPLHF. CDR3 nucleotides: TGTGCCAGCAGTTACCAGGGGGACAGGGGGAATTCACCCCTCCACTTT.

V is TRBV5-1 and J is TRBJ1-2, with TRBD1 matching 7 bases. V lost 4 bases and J lost 5; bases outside the gene matches: 11. This CDR3 is built from 15 residues. Germline V gene lookup returns CDR1 SGHRS and CDR2 YFSETQ. In DNA form, the CDR3 reads TGCGCCAGCAGCCCCGAGACAGGGCGGGGTTATGGCTACACCTTC. Translating it yields CASSPETGRGYGYTF.

The chain uses TRBV19 and TRBJ2-7; 9 bases are a match to TRBD1. Germline CDR1 is LNHDA and CDR2 is SQIVND (reference sequence). The CDR3 extends over 14 amino acids. The V and J ends lost 6 bases and 3 bases, in that order; junction bases with no gene match: 6. The CDR3 coding sequence is TGTGCCAGTAGCACACGGGACAGGGACTACGAGCAGTACTTC. Its translation is CASSTRDRDYEQYF.

This clonotype was seen only a few times. The V call is TRBV12-3 or TRBV12-4, the J call TRBJ2-1; 7 bases match TRBD1. V lost 1 base to trimming and J lost 8 bases; unmatched junction nucleotides: 2. The CDR3 totals 13 residues. CDR3 sequence reads: CASSLVGGDEQFF. The CDR3 DNA follows: TGTGCCAGCAGTTTAGTAGGGGGCGATGAGCAGTTCTTC.

The rearrangement links TRBV24-1 to TRBJ2-7; D gene ambiguous. Germline loops: CDR1 KGHDR, CDR2 SFDVKD. Trimming cost V 3 bases and J 2 bases, with 10 bases left between them. The CDR3 is 14 residues long. The CDR3 loop reads CATSDRARAYEQYF. The CDR3 DNA reads TGTGCCACCAGTGATCGGGCTAGGGCCTACGAGCAGTACTTC.

J is TRBJ2-5 and V is TRBV12-3 or TRBV12-4; 12 bases are shared with TRBD2. The CDR3 covers 18 residues. The ends lost 6 bases at V and 0 bases at J; junction bases unmatched: 11. The CDR3 sequence is CASSLSLTSGGYQETQYF. CDR3 in DNA: TGTGCCAGCAGCTTAAGCCTGACTAGCGGGGGCTACCAAGAGACCCAGTACTTC.

This clonotype appeared a few times. This chain links TRBV28 with TRBJ1-2; 9 bases are shared with TRBD1. Trimming at V came to 3 bases and at J to 4 bases, leaving 9 bases not matched to a gene. CDR1 and CDR2 from the germline V gene are MDHEN and SYDVKM. This CDR3 has 16 residues. In DNA form, the CDR3 reads TGTGCCAGCAGTTTCATTCAGACAGGGGGTCCCTATGGCTACACCTTC. Residues: CASSFIQTGGPYGYTF.

This clonotype turned up a few times. The chain is built from TRBV7-3 and TRBJ1-1; 8 positions match TRBD1. The CDR3 loop spans 15 amino acids. V lost 5 bases and J lost 1; bases outside the gene matches: 6. From germline, CDR1 is SGHTA and CDR2 FQGTGA. Here the CDR3 reads CASSPGDRGNTEAFF. The CDR3 region has the DNA TGTGCCAGCAGCCCGGGTGACAGGGGGAACACTGAAGCTTTCTTT.

This clonotype was observed a few times. The chain is built from TRBV2 and TRBJ1-1; D unclear. Trimming took off 6 bases at V and 11 bases at J, with 16 bases between the two ends. The CDR3 loop spans 12 amino acids. The V gene's germline CDR1 is SNHLY and CDR2 FYNNEI. CDR3 in amino acids: CASSLGVVRAFF. CDR3 nucleotide sequence: TGTGCCAGCAGCTTAGGAGTTGTCAGGGCTTTCTTT.

The chain has TRBV5-1 and TRBJ2-3, with TRBD2 as a possible D gene (5 bases). The V gene's germline CDR1 is SGHRS and CDR2 YFSETQ. The CDR3 extends over 14 amino acids. Trimming took 7 bases from V and 2 from J, leaving 14 bases between them. In DNA form, the CDR3 reads TGCGCCAGCGGACTCGACGGACTCACAGATACGCAGTATTTT. Protein sequence: CASGLDGLTDTQYF.

The sample holds a few counts of this clonotype. The CDR3 is CASSLDEGGNTEAFF. The CDR3 region has the DNA TGCGCCAGCAGCTTGGACGAAGGGGGGAACACTGAAGCTTTCTTT. The chain couples TRBV5-1 to TRBJ1-1, with D possibly being TRBD1 (6 bases). Trimming pared 0 bases from V and 1 base from J, leaving 10 bases between. Germline V gives CDR1 SGHRS, CDR2 YFSETQ. The CDR3 is 15 residues long. The full variable domain, its missing parts supplied by reference TRBV5-1 and TRBJ1-1, is KAGVTQTPRYLIKTRGQQVTLSCSPISGHRSVSWYQQTPGQGLQFLFEYFSETQRNKGNFPGRFSGRQFSNSRSEMNVSTLELGDSALYLCASSLDEGGNTEAFFGQGTRLTVV.

Only a few counts were recorded for this clonotype. This chain connects TRBV5-1 to TRBJ2-2; D is ambiguous. Germline V lookup: CDR1 SGHRS, CDR2 YFSETQ. Trimming pared 5 bases from V and 0 bases from J, leaving 8 bases between. The CDR3 spans 14 residues. In DNA, the CDR3 is TGCGCCAGCAGTTGGCCAGCGAACACCGGGGAGCTGTTTTTT. This sequence encodes CASSWPANTGELFF.

This clonotype was counted at least ten times. The gene calls are TRBV10-3 and TRBJ1-1; unclear D gene. The CDR3 has 13 residues. The germline V and J ends were trimmed by 7 bases and 1 base, with 10 bases remaining between them. Germline values: CDR1 ENHRY, CDR2 SYGVKD. Here the CDR3 reads CAIKWGSNTEAFF. CDR3 in DNA: TGTGCCATCAAGTGGGGTTCGAACACTGAAGCTTTCTTT.